One sample yielded the 29 T cell receptor beta chains listed below, sequenced in a study of OX40 agonist ivuxolimab in advanced cancers. Method: immunoSEQ multiplex PCR; TCRdb's copy keeps in-frame clones and lacks some. The data show over 85,000 clones, around 92% seen once. Sample: CD4+ or CD8+ T cells sorted from blood, taken in a trial of the OX40 agonist ivuxolimab. The receptors come from an adult with an advanced solid tumor such as melanoma, head and neck, liver or kidney cancer.

The V gene is TRBV5-1, the J gene TRBJ1-5; no firm D call. This CDR3 is built from 15 residues. Germline V gene lookup returns CDR1 SGHRS and CDR2 YFSETQ. V lost 2 bases, J lost 1 base, and 10 bases lay in between. This chain's CDR3 is CASSFLWASNQPQHF. The CDR3 DNA is TGCGCCAGCAGCTTCTTATGGGCGAGCAATCAGCCCCAGCATTTT.

This CDR3 reads CASSATREATHYGYTF. DNA of the CDR3: TGTGCCAGCAGCGCGACAAGGGAAGCCACTCACTATGGCTACACCTTC. The chain is built from TRBV9 and TRBJ1-2; D unclear. Germline V gene data show CDR1 as SGDLS and CDR2 as YYNGEE. Trimming took off 3 bases at V and 3 bases at J, with 18 bases between the two ends. This CDR3 contains 16 residues.

The chain carries TRBV2 and TRBJ2-5, with D perhaps TRBD2 (5 bases). The CDR3 loop spans 11 amino acids. The V end lost 8 bases, the J end lost 5 bases, and 9 bases lay between the germline ends. The V gene's germline CDR1 is SNHLY and CDR2 FYNNEI. The CDR3, as DNA: TGTGCCAGCGGACTCACCGAGACCCAGTACTTC. Protein: CASGLTETQYF.

This chain joins TRBV4-2 and TRBJ2-3; possible D gene TRBD2, 5 bases. The germline gives CDR1 LGHNA, CDR2 YNFKEQ. The V end lost 3 bases, the J end lost 0 bases, and 7 bases lay between the germline ends. The CDR3 has 14 amino acids. The CDR3 DNA sequence: TGTGCCAGCAGCCACGGGGAGAGCACAGATACGCAGTATTTT. Residues: CASSHGESTDTQYF.

The J gene is TRBJ1-5, the V gene TRBV29-1; 8 bases agree with TRBD1. After removal of 4 bases from V and 4 bases from J, the junction contained 0 bases not matched to a gene. This CDR3 contains 12 residues. CDR1 and CDR2 (germline): SQVTM, ANQGSEA. In nucleotides, the CDR3 is TGCAGCGTTGGGACAGGGAATCAGCCCCAGCATTTT. It is translated as CSVGTGNQPQHF.

The rearrangement joins TRBV28 to TRBJ1-6; D is uncertain. V was cut by 2 bases and J by 9 bases, with 5 bases left in between. The CDR3 contains 12 residues. Germline CDR1 reads MDHEN; CDR2 reads SYDVKM. The CDR3 reads CASSLIGSPLHF. The CDR3 DNA is TGTGCCAGCAGTTTAATTGGTTCACCCCTCCACTTT.

This clone was picked up one time. This chain joins TRBV5-6 and TRBJ1-4; D ambiguous. V lost 0 bases to trimming and J lost 0 bases, with 6 bases between them. Germline CDR1 reads SGHDT; CDR2 reads YYEEEE. There are 15 residues in the CDR3. The DNA of the CDR3 is TGTGCCAGCAGCTTGGCTTCTGCAACTAATGAAAAACTGTTTTTT. Residues: CASSLASATNEKLFF.

In nucleotides, the CDR3 is TGTGCCAGCAGTTTCGGGGCCTTGGAGACCCAGTACTTC. Its translation is CASSFGALETQYF. V and J are TRBV28 and TRBJ2-5; D may match TRBD1 or TRBD2 (5 bases each). Trimming shortened V by 3 bases and J by 5 bases, and 10 bases separated the two germline ends. In germline, CDR1 is MDHEN, CDR2 SYDVKM. The CDR3 loop spans 13 amino acids.

The chain is built from TRBV19 and TRBJ2-1; the match to TRBD2 covers 12 bases. V was clipped by 3 bases and J by 8 bases; unmatched bases: 11. Looked up from germline, CDR1 is LNHDA and CDR2 is SQIVND (reference sequence). CDR3 length equals 17 residues. CDR3 protein: CASSIRSWLAGGHEQFF. The CDR3 nucleotides are TGTGCCAGTAGTATTCGTTCATGGCTAGCGGGGGGGCATGAGCAGTTCTTC.

The gene calls are TRBV4-1 and TRBJ1-3; no firm D call. The V gene's germline CDR1 is MGHRA and CDR2 YSYEKL. Deletions cut 1 base from V and 1 base from J, with 5 bases between. CDR3 size: 14 residues. The CDR3 here is CASSQVWSGNTIYF. CDR3 nucleotide sequence: TGCGCCAGCAGCCAAGTGTGGTCTGGAAACACCATATATTTT.

This clone was seen just once. The chain carries TRBV15 and TRBJ2-1; D is perhaps TRBD1 or TRBD2 (6 bases each). Germline CDR1 and CDR2: LNHNV and YYDKDF (reference sequence). The CDR3 is 15 amino acids. Trimming shortened V by 1 base and J by 8 bases, and 15 bases separated the two germline ends. CDR3 in amino acids: CATSRGVGGGDEQFF. The DNA of the CDR3 is TGTGCCACCAGCAGAGGAGTGGGGGGCGGGGATGAGCAGTTCTTC. The entire variable domain, with the rest obtained from reference TRBV15 and TRBJ2-1, is as follows: DAMVIQNPRYQVTQFGKPVTLSCSQTLNHNVMYWYQQKSSQAPKLLFHYYDKDFNNEADTPDNFQSRRPNTSFCFLDIRSPGLGDTAMYLCATSRGVGGGDEQFFGPGTRLTVL.

The chain combines TRBV30 with TRBJ1-5; D ambiguous. Trimming took 0 bases from V and 4 from J, leaving 7 bases between them. The CDR3 length is 13 residues. CDR1 GTSNPN and CDR2 SVGIG come from the germline V gene (reference sequence). The CDR3 loop reads CAWSVGPNQPQHF. CDR3 in DNA: TGTGCCTGGAGTGTAGGTCCGAATCAGCCCCAGCATTTT.

This clone was recorded only once. The chain combines TRBV9 with TRBJ2-1; TRBD2 matches at 13 bases. Trimming took 4 bases from V and 10 from J; bases not matched to a gene: 11. Per the germline V gene, CDR1 is SGDLS and CDR2 is YYNGEE. The CDR3 consists of 16 residues. The CDR3 loop reads CASSLQRTSGREEQFF. In nucleotides, the CDR3 is TGTGCCAGCAGCCTTCAAAGGACTAGCGGGAGAGAGGAGCAGTTCTTC.

This rearrangement joins TRBV2 to TRBJ1-6; the D gene is possibly TRBD1 (6 bases). CDR3 size: 14 residues. Trimming took 6 bases from V and 6 from J, leaving 12 bases between them. From germline, CDR1 is SNHLY and CDR2 FYNNEI. This CDR3 is CASSHGQSNSPLHF. CDR3 DNA sequence: TGTGCCAGCAGCCACGGACAGTCTAATTCACCCCTCCACTTT.

The J gene is TRBJ1-1, the V gene TRBV19; D unresolved. V was trimmed by 1 base and J by 4 bases, leaving 10 bases between them. Germline V gene lookup returns CDR1 LNHDA and CDR2 SQIVND (reference sequence). This CDR3 contains 14 residues. CDR3 bases: TGTGCCAGTAGTATAGGGAGGGTTGGCACTGAAGCTTTCTTT. Its translation: CASSIGRVGTEAFF.

The genes are TRBV4-1 and TRBJ2-3, with 8 positions matching TRBD2. Germline CDR1 and CDR2: MGHRA and YSYEKL. The CDR3 consists of 16 residues. Trimming cost V 1 base and J 3 bases; bases outside gene matches: 6. CDR3 nucleotides: TGCGCCAGCAGCCAAGGTTTCGGGGGGGGAACAGATACGCAGTATTTT. This codes for CASSQGFGGGTDTQYF.

The chain is built from TRBV11-2 and TRBJ2-5; either TRBD1 or TRBD2 may supply D (5 bases each). With 4 bases removed from V and 11 bases from J, the gap between germline ends came to 17 bases. Germline loops: CDR1 SGHAT, CDR2 FQNNGV. The CDR3 has 13 residues. The CDR3: CASSSLAGSEQYF. The DNA of the CDR3 is TGTGCCAGCAGCTCCCTAGCAGGGTCTGAGCAGTACTTC.

The chain carries TRBV15 and TRBJ2-3; 13 bases fit TRBD2. After removal of 0 bases from V and 6 bases from J, the junction contained 12 bases not matched to a gene. This CDR3 is 19 amino acids long. CDR1 LNHNV and CDR2 YYDKDF come from the germline V gene (reference sequence). CDR3 sequence (DNA): TGTGCCACCAGCAGAGATCGGACTAGCGGGAGTCTTCACGGGGATACGCAGTATTTT. Amino acid sequence: CATSRDRTSGSLHGDTQYF.

The chain uses TRBV6-1 and TRBJ1-1; D call uncertain. The CDR3 covers 13 residues. V gave up 1 base and J gave up 3 bases, with 6 bases separating them. CDR1 is MNHNS and CDR2 is SASEGT in the germline V gene. This CDR3 is CASSEGSHTEAFF. CDR3 nucleotide sequence: TGTGCCAGCAGTGAAGGCAGCCACACTGAAGCTTTCTTT.

The chain joins TRBV25-1 to TRBJ1-2; 7 nucleotides agree with TRBD1. Germline V gene lookup returns CDR1 MGHDK and CDR2 SYGVNS. J lost 6 bases, V lost 3 bases, and 7 bases had no gene match. CDR3 length: 14 residues. This CDR3 reads CASSDGRGVHGYTF. The DNA for the CDR3 is TGTGCCAGCAGTGACGGCAGGGGGGTACATGGCTACACCTTC.

Note on this clone: Other DNA sequences of this sample code for an identical CDR3. The chain links TRBV9 to TRBJ2-3, with D unclear. The CDR3 consists of 12 residues. CDR1 is SGDLS, CDR2 YYNGEE, per germline. V gave up 0 bases and J gave up 3 bases, with 2 bases separating them. CDR3 DNA sequence: TGTGCCAGCAGCGTAGTAACAGATACGCAGTATTTT. It yields the protein CASSVVTDTQYF.

This chain connects TRBV5-1 to TRBJ1-3, with D perhaps matching TRBD1 (6 bases). CDR1 is SGHRS and CDR2 is YFSETQ in the germline V gene. The length of the CDR3 is 14 residues. V lost 4 bases, J lost 8 bases, and 16 bases lay in between. CDR3 nucleotides: TGCGCCAGCAGCGGGGGCAGCCAACGGGACACCATATATTTT. It codes for CASSGGSQRDTIYF. The whole variable domain, remainder taken from reference TRBV5-1 and TRBJ1-3, is KAGVTQTPRYLIKTRGQQVTLSCSPISGHRSVSWYQQTPGQGLQFLFEYFSETQRNKGNFPGRFSGRQFSNSRSEMNVSTLELGDSALYLCASSGGSQRDTIYFGEGSWLTVV.

V usage is TRBV7-3 and J usage is TRBJ2-3, with D possibly called TRBD1 or TRBD2 (5 bases each). Trimming left V 5 bases short and J 5 bases short, with 8 bases between. Germline CDR1 reads SGHTA; CDR2 reads FQGTGA. The CDR3 runs to 12 residues. The CDR3 DNA is TGTGCCAGCAGCGGGGCGGGAGATACGCAGTATTTT. Protein: CASSGAGDTQYF.

This chain joins TRBV30 and TRBJ2-3; perhaps TRBD2 as D (5 bases). Germline V gene data show CDR1 as GTSNPN and CDR2 as SVGIG (reference sequence). The CDR3 contains 11 residues. V lost 0 bases and J 14 bases, leaving 12 bases between the germline ends. CDR3 sequence reads: CAWSVGGRRYF. CDR3 bases: TGTGCCTGGAGTGTAGGTGGGAGACGGTATTTT.

This rearrangement joins TRBV18 to TRBJ1-5, with 7 bases lining up with TRBD1. Trimming took 3 bases from V and 3 from J; bases not matched to a gene: 2. The CDR3 sequence is 14 residues long. CDR1 KGHSH and CDR2 LQKENI come from the germline V gene. The CDR3 is CASSPQGDNQPQHF. The CDR3 bases are TGTGCCAGCTCACCTCAGGGGGACAATCAGCCCCAGCATTTT.

This chain links TRBV6-5 with TRBJ2-1; tentatively, D is TRBD1 (6 bases). The CDR3 is 13 amino acids. Trimming removed 6 bases from V and 8 bases from J, with 14 bases in between. Germline V CDR1 and CDR2: MNHEY, SVGAGI. This CDR3 reads CASRRTGSDEQFF. DNA for the CDR3: TGTGCCAGCAGGAGAACAGGGAGTGATGAGCAGTTCTTC.

The chain is built from TRBV6-5 and TRBJ2-1; a possible D gene is TRBD2 (5 bases). The CDR3 is made up of 13 amino acids. The germline gives CDR1 MNHEY, CDR2 SVGAGI. Trimming took 6 bases from V and 8 from J, leaving 14 bases between them. CDR3 in amino acids: CASRAGVGDEQFF. The CDR3 DNA sequence: TGTGCCAGCAGAGCCGGGGTTGGGGATGAGCAGTTCTTC.

This chain connects TRBV7-3 to TRBJ2-1, with 11 positions matching TRBD2. V lost 4 bases and J lost 3; bases outside the gene matches: 11. The germline gives CDR1 SGHTA, CDR2 FQGTGA. The CDR3 has 18 residues. For the CDR3, the DNA is TGTGCCAGCAGCTCCGCCGGGACTAGCGGATCCCGCTACAATGAGCAGTTCTTC. Its translation is CASSSAGTSGSRYNEQFF. The full variable domain, its missing parts supplied by reference TRBV7-3 and TRBJ2-1, is GAGVSQTPSNKVTEKGKYVELRCDPISGHTALYWYRQSLGQGPEFLIYFQGTGAADDSGLPNDRFFAVRPEGSVSTLKIQRTERGDSAVYLCASSSAGTSGSRYNEQFFGPGTRLTVL.

This sequence joins TRBV6-1 and TRBJ2-2, with 10 bases fitting TRBD2. CDR1 is MNHNS, CDR2 SASEGT, per germline. V gave up 4 bases and J gave up 3 bases; unmatched junction bases: 2. The CDR3 is 15 residues long. The CDR3 DNA reads as TGTGCCAGCAGTGGACTAGCGGGTTACACCGGGGAGCTGTTTTTT. Translating it yields CASSGLAGYTGELFF.